This T cell receptor beta chain was sequenced during a study of early T cells in non-severe SARS-CoV-2 infection (dated by TCRdb to the early 2020s). For context, the study as a whole: TCR sequencing used bulk RNA from unsorted whole blood, so alpha and beta chains could not be paired.

Libraries were made using 5' RACE. The listed sequencing device is NextSeq 500. In the TCR library protocol, unique molecular identifiers were attached to individual cDNA molecules to correct for PCR bias and sequencing error. TCR alpha and beta chains were both sequenced, and the abundances of alpha and beta sequences in each sample were closely correlated with each other. In the source study's methods: Decombinator V4 was used to annotate the V gene, J gene and CDR3 of the TCR sequences. TCRs were defined as expanded if a significant change between any two time points was detected under a Poisson model with p below 0.0001. TCR abundances were normalised to the total number of TCRs sequenced in each sample and reported as counts per million. VDJdb, accessed 1 November 2021, was searched for CMV, EBV and SARS-CoV-2 annotated TCRs, with TCRs annotated for multiple antigens excluded. Through fastp at Q25 and MiXCR, TCRdb rebuilt clones from the public reads, retaining in-frame beta chains. Every entry covers one CDR3 protein and lists the most common genes and DNA from its rows. The V and J calls reflect TCRdb's pipeline rather than the authors' work. The sample table shows 70,000 to 95,000 distinct CDR3 sequences, and approximately 15% are seen once. Around 2.6% of the sample rests with the top ten.

Turning to this clonotype: Its antigen has not been determined. No base quality values were provided; no much bigger clone lies one nucleotide off.

This was a case-control study nested in a cohort of healthcare workers in London, UK, who had nasopharyngeal swab PCR tests and blood samples taken every week. Healthcare workers were enrolled in the week of the UK lockdown, from 23 to 31 March 2020, and were followed every week for up to roughly 16 weeks. Here is what the overall study found, with its caveats: VDJdb matching was skewed toward anti-spike CD8 responses and likely underestimated virus-specific expansions by missing private and CD4 specificities.

The source material was whole blood. The origin of this receptor is an adult who was a healthcare worker with PCR-confirmed SARS-CoV-2 infection or an uninfected control (not recorded which).

The CDR3 here reads CASRLQVIGSYEQYF. The DNA sequence follows: TGTGCCAGTAGGCTACAGGTCATCGGGTCCTACGAGCAGTACTTC. In this chain, TRBV2 is recombined with TRBJ2-7, with a tentative D gene TRBD1 over 5 matching bases. Based on the germline V gene, the CDR1 and CDR2 sequences are SNHLY and FYNNEI. At the junction V is shortened by 9 bases and J by 1 base, with 19 bases in between. Counted from cysteine to phenylalanine, this CDR3 has 15 amino acids. The only DNA kept is the CDR3, 45 bases in frame from the first base.